These T cell receptor beta chains were read from a single sample in a study of post-analysis software for immune sequencing data. TCRdb reprocessed the PCR reads with MiXCR, giving one entry per CDR3 protein. Counted here are 600,000 to 750,000 distinct CDR3 sequences, 59% occurring once; the ten biggest clones make up about 11%. The specimen was blood. These receptor sequences come from a girl aged 2 to 9 with multiple sclerosis. Both conserved end residues are part of each CDR3. The D gene is left open where the match is weak. A clone size is listed for some rows: how often the clone was seen (once, few, many), or a class if it is expanded.

abundance | j_gene | v_gene | d_gene | CDR3nt | CDR3aa
few | TRBJ2-7 | TRBV11-2 | NA | TGTGCCAGCAGCTCCATAGGACACCCTTACGAGCAGTACTTC | CASSSIGHPYEQYF
few | TRBJ2-1 | TRBV29-1 | NA | TGCAGCGCTGAAGACGGGGCAATGGGGCAGTTCTTC | CSAEDGAMGQFF
few | TRBJ2-1 | TRBV20-1 | NA | TGCAGTGCTACCTCCGCAGGGGTAAATGAGCAGTTCTTC | CSATSAGVNEQFF
once | TRBJ1-2 | TRBV7-9 | NA | TGTGCCAGCAGCTTACGTTATGGATATGGCTACACCTTC | CASSLRYGYGYTF
NA | TRBJ2-5 | TRBV5-1 | NA | TGCGCCAGCAGCTTGCAGGGAGGGGGTTCGGAAGAGACCCAGTACTTC | CASSLQGGGSEETQYF
NA | TRBJ2-1 | TRBV6-5 | TRBD2 | TGTGCCGGCAGCGTGGGACTAGCGGGAGGGCATGAGCAGTTCTTC | CAGSVGLAGGHEQFF
NA | TRBJ2-1 | TRBV25-1 | TRBD1 | TGTGCCAGCAGTGGAACCGTAACAGGGGGAACCTACAATGAGCAGTTCTTC | CASSGTVTGGTYNEQFF
NA | TRBJ1-4 | TRBV5-1 | NA | TGCGCCAGCAGCTTGCTAGGAAGTCAGAATGAAAAACTGTTTTTT | CASSLLGSQNEKLFF
few | TRBJ2-4 | TRBV28 | TRBD2 | TGTGCCGCCGGGAGCGGGGGATTCAAAAACATTCAGTACTTC | CAAGSGGFKNIQYF
NA | TRBJ2-7 | TRBV5-1 | NA | TGCGCCAGCAGCTTAGTTTGGACAACGAGCTCCTACGAGCAGTACTTC | CASSLVWTTSSYEQYF
few | TRBJ2-1 | TRBV29-1 | NA | TGCAGCGTCGAAGATTGGGCCAGCTCCTACAATGAGCAGTTCTTC | CSVEDWASSYNEQFF
NA | TRBJ2-7 | TRBV29-1 | TRBD1 | TGCAGCGTCCTCCCCCGGGACAGGAAATACGAGCAGTACTTC | CSVLPRDRKYEQYF
NA | TRBJ2-5 | TRBV20-1 | NA | TGCAGTGCCACGGCGGGCCAAGAGACCCAGTACTTC | CSATAGQETQYF
NA | TRBJ2-1 | TRBV6-1 | TRBD2 | TGTGCCAGCAGTGGGCTAGCGGGGGGGAAGAATGAGCAGTTCTTC | CASSGLAGGKNEQFF
NA | TRBJ2-5 | TRBV18 | NA | TGTGCCAGCTCACCACCTCTACTAGCTCCACAAGAGACCCAGTACTTC | CASSPPLLAPQETQYF
NA | TRBJ2-3 | TRBV5-1 | NA | TGCGCCAGCAAGGTTATTAGTACAGATACGCAGTATTTT | CASKVISTDTQYF
NA | TRBJ2-3 | TRBV12-3/TRBV12-4 | NA | TGTGCCAGCAGTTTAAACAGGGTCACAGATACGCAGTATTTT | CASSLNRVTDTQYF
NA | TRBJ2-2 | TRBV20-1 | NA | TGCAGTGCTAGAGCCGCAGGGACGAACACCGGGGAGCTGTTTTTT | CSARAAGTNTGELFF
NA | TRBJ2-1 | TRBV7-2 | NA | TGTGCCAGCAGCTTCGCGCCGGTAGCCAATGAGCAGTTCTTC | CASSFAPVANEQFF
NA | TRBJ2-5 | TRBV5-1 | TRBD2 | TGCGCCAGCAGCTTTGGACTAGCGGGGTTACAAGAGACCCAGTACTTC | CASSFGLAGLQETQYF
NA | TRBJ2-1 | TRBV7-3 | TRBD2 | TGTGCCAGCAGCTTAACAGGTGGGGCTAGCGGATACCCCAATGAGCAGTTCTTC | CASSLTGGASGYPNEQFF
once | TRBJ2-1 | TRBV7-9 | NA | TGTGCCAGCAGCTTCTGGAGAGGGAATGAGCAGTTCTTC | CASSFWRGNEQFF
NA | TRBJ2-7 | TRBV5-1 | NA | TGCGCCAGCAGCCCGGATTGGGGGGTCGAGCAGTACTTC | CASSPDWGVEQYF
few | TRBJ2-7 | TRBV6-6 | TRBD2 | TGTGCCAGCAGTTACTCGTCTAGCGGCACCCCTTACGAGCAGTACTTC | CASSYSSSGTPYEQYF
NA | TRBJ2-7 | TRBV9 | TRBD2 | TGTGCCAGCAGCGCCGGGACTAGCGGATTGCTGGGAGATGACGAGCAGTACTTC | CASSAGTSGLLGDDEQYF
NA | TRBJ1-1 | TRBV5-5 | NA | TGTGCCAGCAGCTTGCCGACCCGGGGGCCCCCTGAAGCTTTCTTT | CASSLPTRGPPEAFF
few | TRBJ2-5 | TRBV6-5 | NA | TGTGCCAGCAGTTACTCCAAGGGGGGGAGCGAGACCCAGTACTTC | CASSYSKGGSETQYF